This TCR beta chain was sequenced in a study of cytomegalovirus exposure and HLA in healthy donors. The study, taken as a whole, reports: Relative to the approximately 700-donor mean, N-insertions were reportedly fewer in an Asian-associated ancestry cluster in a later analysis. Testing in vitro showed three CMV-associated chains specific for CMV antigens.

As to this clone: Its antigen is not known.

The primer mix had 60 Vbeta and 13 Jbeta primers. Here immunoSEQ multiplex PCR was the method, and the copy in TCRdb shows in-frame clones only, minus some. This table has about 86,000 clones, roughly three quarters appearing once. In germline, CDR1 is SGHTA, CDR2 FQGNSA. The CDR3 totals 14 residues. Trimming removed 4 bases at V and 0 bases at J, with 10 bases between. V usage is TRBV7-2 and J usage is TRBJ2-7, with D possibly TRBD2 on 6 matching bases. The clonotype originates from a woman in her thirties or forties in good health and CMV-seropositive. Sequencing was done on a sample of PBMCs. The chain's CDR3 is CASSSAGTSYEQYF. Written as DNA, the CDR3 is TGTGCCAGCAGCTCTGCGGGAACCTCCTACGAGCAGTACTTC.